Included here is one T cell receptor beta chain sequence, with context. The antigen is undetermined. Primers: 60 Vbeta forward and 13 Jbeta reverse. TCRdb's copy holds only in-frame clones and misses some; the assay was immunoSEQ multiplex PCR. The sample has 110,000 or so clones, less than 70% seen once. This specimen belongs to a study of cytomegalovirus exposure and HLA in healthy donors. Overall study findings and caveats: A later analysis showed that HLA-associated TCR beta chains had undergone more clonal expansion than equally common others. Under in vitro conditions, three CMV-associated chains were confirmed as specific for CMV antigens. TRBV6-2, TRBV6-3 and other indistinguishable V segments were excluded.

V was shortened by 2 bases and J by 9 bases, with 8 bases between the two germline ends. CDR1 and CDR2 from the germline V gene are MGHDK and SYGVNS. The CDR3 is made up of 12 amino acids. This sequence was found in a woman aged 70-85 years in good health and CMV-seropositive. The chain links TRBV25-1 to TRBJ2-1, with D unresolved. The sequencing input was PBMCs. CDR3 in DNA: TGTGCCAGCAGTGAAGGTAGAGCTGAGCAGTTCTTC. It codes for CASSEGRAEQFF.